This TCR beta chain was identified during a study of blood T cell repertoires in COVID-19. About the study: There were acute and convalescent COVID-19 samples, and they came from the United States, Italy and Spain. The cDNA or gDNA used as material had been derived from T cells, B-cell-depleted T cells, or PBMCs.

This clone appeared once. V lost 7 bases to trimming and J lost 7 bases, with 16 bases between them. The CDR3 is 13 residues long. CDR1 and CDR2 from the germline V gene are MNHEY and SVGAGI. Patients from Seattle were sampled longitudinally, starting during active infection. The authors' processing: Reference gene primer amplification gave estimated nucleated cell counts. Clones were read by immunoSEQ multiplex PCR, and TCRdb kept only the in-frame ones, dropping some. The D gene and trimming were derived from the DNA, and the V and J assignments and clone size from that table. The table shows around 260,000 clones, with 90% to 95% occurring only once.

The source of this sequence is a woman aged 25 to 39 with COVID-19, enrolled during active disease. Specimen: peripheral blood. The chain carries TRBV6-5 and TRBJ1-1, with a possible D match to TRBD1 (5 bases). The CDR3 bases are TGTGCCAGCAAGGACACACCGGCGATTGAAGCTTTCTTT. Translating gives CASKDTPAIEAFF.